A single sample gave rise to the 3 T cell receptor beta chains below, sequenced in a study of vaccination and CD4 T cells after COVID-19. Described treatment: roughly ten-day PBMC culture with coronavirus spike peptide pools or control peptides (ViraFEST assay). These TCRs are of unknown antigen specificity. The assay that was used to sequence DNA from cultured CD4+ T cells was the Oncomine TCR Beta short-read assay. MiXCR, applied by TCRdb to the PCR reads, yields one record per CDR3 protein. The profile shows around 19,000 distinct CDR3 sequences, under 30% of them singletons. Material for sequencing was cultured CD4+ T cells from blood. These receptors all come from a human donor with COVID-19.

DNA of the CDR3: TGCGCCAGCAGCTTGACAGCGAGTTCAAGTAGCTATGGCTACACCTTC. Its translation is CASSLTASSSSYGYTF. The chain joins TRBV5-1 to TRBJ1-2; D remains ambiguous. Between the trimmed V and J ends, which lost 1 base and 4 bases, there was a span of 17 bases. The CDR3 sequence is 16 residues long. Germline V gives CDR1 SGHRS, CDR2 YFSETQ.

This clonotype was detected a few times. The chain links TRBV7-2 to TRBJ2-2, with D possibly matching TRBD1 (6 bases). Germline CDR1 SGHTA, CDR2 FQGNSA. Trimming removed 7 bases at V and 4 bases at J, with 13 bases between. This CDR3 is built from 14 residues. DNA of the CDR3: TGTGCCAGCAAACAGGGTGCGGGCACCGGGGAGCTGTTTTTT. It encodes CASKQGAGTGELFF.

The chain has TRBV2 and TRBJ1-5; no reliable D call. CDR1 SNHLY and CDR2 FYNNEI come from the germline V gene. The CDR3 extends over 18 amino acids. Trimming shortened V by 0 bases and J by 0 bases, and 15 bases separated the two germline ends. The CDR3 DNA sequence: TGTGCCAGCAGTGAAGCGCTAGGCAGTTTCTATAGCAATCAGCCCCAGCATTTT. Translating gives CASSEALGSFYSNQPQHF. The variable domain in full, completed from reference TRBV2 and TRBJ1-5, reads EPEVTQTPSHQVTQMGQEVILRCVPISNHLYFYWYRQILGQKVEFLVSFYNNEISEKSEIFDDQFSVERPDGSNFTLKIRSTKLEDSAMYFCASSEALGSFYSNQPQHFGDGTRLSIL.